This T cell receptor beta chain was sequenced during a study of blood T cell repertoires in COVID-19. Only in-frame clones appear in the TCRdb table, and some are missing; sequencing was by immunoSEQ multiplex PCR. This sample has 95,000 to 110,000 clones, with 80% to 85% found just once. The germline CDR1 and CDR2 sequences are LNHDA and SQIVND (reference sequence). V lost 4 bases, J lost 3 bases, and 12 bases lay in between. The CDR3 is 15 residues long. What was sequenced was peripheral blood. This receptor was taken from a human donor in a cohort sampled during active COVID-19. This sequence joins TRBV19 and TRBJ2-2, with a tentative D call TRBD1 (6 bases). The chain's CDR3 is CASSRGTMDTGELFF. The DNA of the CDR3 is TGTGCCAGTAGTAGAGGGACAATGGACACCGGGGAGCTGTTTTTT.